This T cell receptor (beta chain) was profiled in a study of T cell responses to AZD1222 COVID-19 vaccine. This table comes from immunoSEQ multiplex PCR, and its TCRdb copy is limited to in-frame clones, with some not included. This sample has around 140,000 clones, with around 90% found just once. V lost 3 bases, J lost 5 bases, and 19 bases lay in between. The CDR3 contains 16 residues. CDR1 is SEHNR, CDR2 FQNEAQ, per germline (reference sequence). This clonotype was sampled from an adult who received the AZD1222 COVID-19 vaccine. The material was peripheral blood, obtained 28 days after the second AZD1222 dose. The chain joins TRBV7-9 to TRBJ2-5; maybe TRBD1 (6 bases). The CDR3 DNA follows: TGTGCCAGCAGCTTCGTCGGGCAGGGGTGGTATGAGACCCAGTACTTC. Translated, it gives CASSFVGQGWYETQYF.